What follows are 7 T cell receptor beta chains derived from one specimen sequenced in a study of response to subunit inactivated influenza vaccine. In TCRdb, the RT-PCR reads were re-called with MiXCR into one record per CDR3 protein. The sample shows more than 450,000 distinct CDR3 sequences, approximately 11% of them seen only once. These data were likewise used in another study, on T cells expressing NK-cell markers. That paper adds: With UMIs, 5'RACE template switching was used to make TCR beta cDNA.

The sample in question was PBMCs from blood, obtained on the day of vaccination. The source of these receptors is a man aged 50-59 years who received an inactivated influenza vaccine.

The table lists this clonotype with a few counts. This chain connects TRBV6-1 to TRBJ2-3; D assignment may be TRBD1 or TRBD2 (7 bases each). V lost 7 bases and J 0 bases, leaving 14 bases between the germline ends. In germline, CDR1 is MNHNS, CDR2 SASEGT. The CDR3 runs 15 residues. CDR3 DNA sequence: TGTGCCAGCACCCAGGGGGGGGCTAGCACAGATACGCAGTATTTT. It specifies CASTQGGASTDTQYF.

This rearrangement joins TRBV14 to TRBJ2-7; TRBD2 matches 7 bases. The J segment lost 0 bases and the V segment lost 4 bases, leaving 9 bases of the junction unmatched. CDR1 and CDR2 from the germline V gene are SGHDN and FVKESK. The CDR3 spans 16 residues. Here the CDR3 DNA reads TGTGCCAGCAGCCCTACTAGCGAGTGGGGCTCCTACGAGCAGTACTTC. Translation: CASSPTSEWGSYEQYF.

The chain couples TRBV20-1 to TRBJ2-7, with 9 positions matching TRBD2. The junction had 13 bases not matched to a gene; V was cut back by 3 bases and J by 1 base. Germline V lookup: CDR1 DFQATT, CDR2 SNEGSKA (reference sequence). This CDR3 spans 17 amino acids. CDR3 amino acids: CSARWEAGGPPSYEQYF. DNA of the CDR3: TGCAGTGCTAGGTGGGAGGCGGGAGGGCCACCATCCTACGAGCAGTACTTC.

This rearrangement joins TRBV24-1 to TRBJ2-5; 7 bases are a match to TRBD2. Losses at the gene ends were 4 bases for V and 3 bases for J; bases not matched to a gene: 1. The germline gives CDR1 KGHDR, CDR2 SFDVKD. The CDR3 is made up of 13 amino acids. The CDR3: CATSEGREETQYF. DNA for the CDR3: TGTGCCACCAGTGAAGGGAGGGAAGAGACCCAGTACTTC.

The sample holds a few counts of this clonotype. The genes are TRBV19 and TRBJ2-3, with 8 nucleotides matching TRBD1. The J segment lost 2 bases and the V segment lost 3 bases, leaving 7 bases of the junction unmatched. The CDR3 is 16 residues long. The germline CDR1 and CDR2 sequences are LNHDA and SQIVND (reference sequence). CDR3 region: CASSILGQGFTDTQYF. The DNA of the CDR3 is TGTGCCAGTAGTATCCTAGGACAGGGTTTCACAGATACGCAGTATTTT.

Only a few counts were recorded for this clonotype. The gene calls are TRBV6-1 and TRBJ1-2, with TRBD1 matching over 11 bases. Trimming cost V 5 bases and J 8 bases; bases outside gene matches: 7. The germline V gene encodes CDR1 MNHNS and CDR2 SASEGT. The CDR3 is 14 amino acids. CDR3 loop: CASSPGQGAVGYTF. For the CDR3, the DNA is TGTGCCAGCAGTCCCGGACAGGGGGCGGTAGGCTACACCTTC.

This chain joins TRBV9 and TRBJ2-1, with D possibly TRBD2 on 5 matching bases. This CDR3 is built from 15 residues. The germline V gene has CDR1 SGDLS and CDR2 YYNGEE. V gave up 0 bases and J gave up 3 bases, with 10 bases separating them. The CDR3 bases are TGTGCCAGCAGCGTAGCCGGGGTCCTCTACAATGAGCAGTTCTTC. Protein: CASSVAGVLYNEQFF. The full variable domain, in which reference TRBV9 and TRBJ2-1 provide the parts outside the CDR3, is DSGVTQTPKHLITATGQRVTLRCSPRSGDLSVYWYQQSLDQGLQFLIQYYNGEERAKGNILERFSAQQFPDLHSELNLSSLELGDSALYFCASSVAGVLYNEQFFGPGTRLTVL.